These T cell receptor beta chains were read from a single sample in a study of CD8 T cells in Susac syndrome. TCRdb recomputed calls from the immunoSEQ multiplex PCR reads with MiXCR, one row per CDR3 protein. This sample yields more than 120,000 distinct CDR3 sequences, of which roughly 95% are seen a single time; 0.065% to 0.1% belongs to the top ten. Sequencing used CD4+ T cells from PBMCs. The receptors here all came from a human donor in good health. CDR3s include the opening cysteine and the closing phenylalanine or tryptophan. Fields, in order: V gene, J gene, D gene, clone size, CDR3 protein, CDR3 DNA. The D gene is left open where the match is weak. Expanded clones are given a class, and other clones once, few, many or no size at all.

TRBV29-1	TRBJ2-1	TRBD1	few	CSVAPDRDEQFF	TGCAGCGTTGCCCCTGACAGGGATGAGCAGTTCTTC
TRBV28	TRBJ2-7	NA	NA	CASSPPGSVNYEQYF	TGTGCCAGCAGTCCCCCAGGGTCAGTTAACTACGAGCAGTACTTC
TRBV4-1	TRBJ1-3	NA	NA	CASSQDEFPGPIYF	TGCGCCAGCAGCCAAGATGAGTTTCCAGGGCCGATATATTTT
TRBV20-1	TRBJ1-1	NA	NA	CSARSTKAISEAFF	TGCAGTGCTAGGTCGACAAAAGCAATCTCTGAAGCTTTCTTT
TRBV4-1	TRBJ1-5	NA	NA	CASSQNLYSNQPQHF	TGCGCCAGCAGCCAAAACCTCTATAGCAATCAGCCCCAGCATTTT
TRBV6-6	TRBJ2-7	TRBD2	few	CASSSSSGRYYEQYF	TGTGCCAGCAGTTCCTCTAGCGGGCGTTACTACGAGCAGTACTTC
TRBV10-2	TRBJ2-1	NA	NA	CASSERNEQFF	TGCGCCAGCAGTGAAAGGAATGAGCAGTTCTTC
TRBV10-3	TRBJ2-7	NA	NA	CAISSGPYEQYF	TGTGCCATCAGCTCTGGACCCTACGAGCAGTACTTC
TRBV19	TRBJ2-7	NA	NA	CASRRTGLGYYEQYF	TGTGCCAGTAGACGTACAGGGTTAGGGTACTACGAGCAGTACTTC
TRBV27	TRBJ1-5	NA	NA	CASRPNSNQPQHF	TGTGCCAGCAGACCCAATAGCAATCAGCCCCAGCATTTT
TRBV19	TRBJ2-4	NA	NA	CASSIKGMLNIQYF	TGTGCCAGTAGTATAAAGGGCATGCTAAACATTCAGTACTTC
TRBV6-1	TRBJ2-3	TRBD2	NA	CASRLRGLAGGPTDTQYF	TGTGCCAGCCGCCTCCGGGGACTAGCGGGAGGGCCAACAGATACGCAGTATTTT
TRBV27	TRBJ1-5	NA	NA	CASRSKGLAQPQHF	TGTGCCAGCAGGTCTAAGGGGTTGGCTCAGCCCCAGCATTTT
TRBV28	TRBJ1-5	NA	NA	CASSFIWGGGSNQPQHF	TGTGCCAGCAGTTTTATTTGGGGAGGGGGAAGCAATCAGCCCCAGCATTTT
TRBV18	TRBJ1-1	NA	NA	CASSSGKNTEAFF	TGTGCCAGCTCATCAGGGAAGAACACTGAAGCTTTCTTT
TRBV11-2	TRBJ2-7	NA	NA	CASSPDYSEQYF	TGTGCCAGCAGTCCTGACTACTCCGAGCAGTACTTC
TRBV7-9	TRBJ2-5	NA	NA	CASSAVGTYAQETQYF	TGTGCCAGCAGCGCTGTAGGGACGTACGCGCAAGAGACCCAGTACTTC
TRBV6-2/TRBV6-3	TRBJ2-2	TRBD2	NA	CASSRAGAGAGELFF	TGTGCCAGCAGCCGAGCGGGAGCTGGCGCCGGGGAGCTGTTTTTT
TRBV20-1	TRBJ2-2	TRBD2	NA	CSARRLAGDLWTGELFF	TGCAGTGCTAGGCGACTAGCGGGAGATTTGTGGACCGGGGAGCTGTTTTTT
TRBV5-1	TRBJ2-7	TRBD1	NA	CASSEGTGAYEQYF	TGCGCCAGCAGCGAAGGGACAGGAGCATACGAGCAGTACTTC
TRBV20-1	TRBJ2-1	NA	NA	CSAGGRVSYNEQFF	TGCAGTGCTGGGGGTCGGGTCTCCTACAATGAGCAGTTCTTC
TRBV2	TRBJ2-1	NA	NA	CASSQQGNYNEQFF	TGTGCCAGCAGCCAGCAGGGGAATTACAATGAGCAGTTCTTC
TRBV5-1	TRBJ2-7	TRBD2	few	CASSSTGLAGDEQYF	TGCGCCAGCAGCTCCACGGGACTAGCGGGAGATGAGCAGTACTTC
TRBV20-1	TRBJ1-1	TRBD1	NA	CSARTDRGTEAFF	TGCAGTGCTAGAACCGACAGGGGCACTGAAGCTTTCTTT
TRBV4-1	TRBJ2-3	NA	once	CASSPTKVHTDTQYF	TGCGCCAGCAGCCCTACCAAGGTACACACAGATACGCAGTATTTT
TRBV20-1	TRBJ2-3	NA	NA	CSARGDGPQDAQYF	TGCAGTGCTAGGGGTGACGGCCCGCAAGACGCGCAGTATTTT
TRBV20-1	TRBJ2-5	NA	once	CSAKAYQETQYF	TGCAGTGCTAAAGCGTACCAAGAGACCCAGTACTTC
TRBV18	TRBJ2-1	NA	NA	CASSQTGSSYNEQFF	TGTGCCAGCTCACAAACAGGAAGCTCCTACAATGAGCAGTTCTTC
TRBV12-3/TRBV12-4	TRBJ2-1	NA	NA	CASSLMPLEQFF	TGTGCCAGCAGTTTGATGCCTCTTGAGCAGTTCTTC
TRBV20-1	TRBJ2-5	NA	NA	CSAQDPKVVGETQYF	TGCAGTGCTCAGGACCCGAAGGTTGTGGGAGAGACCCAGTACTTC
TRBV2	TRBJ2-3	NA	NA	CASSRTAWGTDTQYF	TGTGCCAGCAGCAGGACAGCGTGGGGCACAGATACGCAGTATTTT
TRBV12-3/TRBV12-4	TRBJ2-5	TRBD2	once	CASSLETSGQETQYF	TGTGCCAGCAGTTTAGAGACTAGCGGACAAGAGACCCAGTACTTC
TRBV5-1	TRBJ2-6	TRBD1	NA	CASSLGTGSSGANVLTF	TGCGCCAGCAGCTTGGGGACAGGGAGCTCTGGGGCCAACGTCCTGACTTTC
TRBV14	TRBJ2-2	NA	NA	CASSHRQTNTGELFF	TGTGCCAGCAGCCACCGACAGACGAACACCGGGGAGCTGTTTTTT
TRBV10-3	TRBJ2-5	NA	NA	CAIKWSADQETQYF	TGTGCCATCAAGTGGTCGGCAGACCAAGAGACCCAGTACTTC
TRBV7-9	TRBJ1-2	TRBD1	NA	CASSLGQGAKGYTF	TGTGCCAGCAGCTTAGGGCAGGGGGCCAAGGGCTACACCTTC